Presented here are 27 T cell receptor beta chains from one specimen sequenced in a study of early T cells in non-severe SARS-CoV-2 infection. TCRdb reprocessed the 5' RACE reads via MiXCR and lists one record per CDR3 protein. Of tens of thousands of distinct CDR3 sequences listed, 12% are singletons. Input material: whole blood. Receptors were obtained from an adult who was a healthcare worker with PCR-confirmed SARS-CoV-2 infection or an uninfected control (not recorded which).

This clonotype turned up a few times. Here the CDR3 reads CASSYRADEQYF. Here the CDR3 DNA reads TGTGCCAGCAGTTACCGGGCGGACGAGCAGTACTTC. V usage is TRBV6-2 or TRBV6-3 and J usage is TRBJ2-7; D unclear. Germline V gives CDR1 MNHEY, CDR2 SVGEGT. Trimming removed 2 bases from V and 5 bases from J, with 7 bases in between. The CDR3 length is 12 residues.

This clonotype appeared many times. V gene TRBV6-5 combines with J gene TRBJ2-7; 8 bases line up with TRBD1. The V gene end was trimmed by 9 bases and the J gene end by 3 bases; junction bases not matched to a gene: 13. The CDR3 extends over 15 amino acids. Germline V gene lookup returns CDR1 MNHEY and CDR2 SVGAGI. In nucleotides, the CDR3 is TGTGCCAGTCGTGGGACAGGCCTTTCCAACTACGAGCAGTACTTC. Its protein product is CASRGTGLSNYEQYF.

This clonotype has at least ten counts. This rearrangement joins TRBV29-1 to TRBJ2-2, with D perhaps being TRBD1 or TRBD2 (5 bases each). This CDR3 region has 14 residues. The germline V gene has CDR1 SQVTM and CDR2 ANQGSEA. V lost 4 bases to trimming and J lost 5 bases, with 14 bases between them. The CDR3 nucleotides are TGCAGCGTTGCCCCGGGGCCTCTAACCGGGGAGCTGTTTTTT. It specifies CSVAPGPLTGELFF.

This clonotype was seen at least ten times. The rearrangement uses TRBV9 and TRBJ1-1; D might be TRBD1 (6 bases). CDR1 and CDR2 (germline): SGDLS, YYNGEE. The germline V and J ends were trimmed by 4 bases and 0 bases, with 19 bases remaining between them. The CDR3 covers 17 residues. The CDR3 nucleotides are TGTGCCAGCAGCCCCGTGAACAGGGTTATTATGAACACTGAAGCTTTCTTT. As protein: CASSPVNRVIMNTEAFF. The variable domain in full, completed from reference TRBV9 and TRBJ1-1, reads DSGVTQTPKHLITATGQRVTLRCSPRSGDLSVYWYQQSLDQGLQFLIQYYNGEERAKGNILERFSAQQFPDLHSELNLSSLELGDSALYFCASSPVNRVIMNTEAFFGQGTRLTVV.

Judged by abundance, this clonotype is medium-sized (0.01 to 0.1%). The chain has TRBV5-1 and TRBJ2-7, with D hard to call. Germline CDR1 is SGHRS and CDR2 is YFSETQ. The CDR3 is made up of 11 amino acids. Between the trimmed V and J ends, which lost 0 bases and 6 bases, there was a span of 4 bases. In nucleotides, the CDR3 is TGCGCCAGCAGCTTGGAGAGCGAGCAGTACTTC. Its protein product is CASSLESEQYF.

This clonotype was detected ten times or more. The V call is TRBV18, the J call TRBJ1-1; 7 bases line up with TRBD1. This CDR3 is built from 15 residues. Germline values: CDR1 KGHSH, CDR2 LQKENI. After removal of 4 bases from V and 7 bases from J, the junction contained 12 bases not matched to a gene. For the CDR3, the DNA is TGTGCCAGCTCACTTCAACCCGCAGGGGGTGATGAAGCTTTCTTT. Its protein product is CASSLQPAGGDEAFF.

This clonotype was detected many times. The V call is TRBV5-6, the J call TRBJ2-7, with a weak D call TRBD2 (5 bases). Trimming removed 4 bases from V and 4 bases from J, with 18 bases in between. This CDR3 region has 15 residues. From germline, CDR1 is SGHDT and CDR2 YYEEEE. CDR3 DNA sequence: TGTGCCAGCAGCCCGGACGGAGTTGGCGGGTACGAGCAGTACTTC. The encoded protein is CASSPDGVGGYEQYF.

The chain recombines TRBV6-1 with TRBJ1-1; the D is unclear. The CDR3 is made up of 13 amino acids. Germline values: CDR1 MNHNS, CDR2 SASEGT. The V end was cut by 7 bases, the J end by 1 base, with 10 bases between. The DNA for the CDR3 is TGTGCCAGCACCCAGGCGGAGAACACTGAAGCTTTCTTT. Translation: CASTQAENTEAFF.

This clonotype was picked up a small number of times. The chain has TRBV12-3 or TRBV12-4 and TRBJ1-2, with TRBD1 as a possible D gene (6 bases). Between the trimmed V and J ends, which lost 1 base and 3 bases, there was a span of 18 bases. The CDR3 covers 17 residues. The CDR3 DNA is TGTGCCAGCAGTTTAGAGGTTCGGGACACAGCTTACTATGGCTACACCTTC. Encoded protein: CASSLEVRDTAYYGYTF.

This clonotype has only a few counts. This chain joins TRBV18 and TRBJ1-2; TRBD1 is a possible D gene (5 bases). The CDR3 length is 15 residues. Germline CDR1 KGHSH, CDR2 LQKENI. Trimming removed 1 base from V and 7 bases from J, with 16 bases in between. The CDR3 spells CASSPLMARVRGYTF. The DNA for the CDR3 is TGTGCCAGCTCACCACTAATGGCCAGGGTACGTGGCTACACCTTC.

The chain couples TRBV11-2 to TRBJ2-2; D is unresolved. Germline V gene data show CDR1 as SGHAT and CDR2 as FQNNGV. The CDR3 is 16 amino acids. V was pared by 1 base and J by 2 bases, with 11 bases between. Here the CDR3 DNA reads TGTGCCAGCAGCTTAGGGGCGATTGGTAACACCGGGGAGCTGTTTTTT. Its protein is CASSLGAIGNTGELFF.

In its sample, this clonotype was seen a few times. This rearrangement joins TRBV29-1 to TRBJ2-7; TRBD1 might be the D (6 bases). The V end was cut by 6 bases, the J end by 1 base, with 7 bases between. The CDR3 runs 11 residues. Germline CDR1 SQVTM, CDR2 ANQGSEA. CDR3 in amino acids: CSVGQSYEQYF. CDR3 DNA: TGCAGCGTCGGACAGTCCTACGAGCAGTACTTC.

This chain uses TRBV6-1 with TRBJ2-3, with 10 bases identical to TRBD2. CDR3 length equals 15 residues. The V gene end was trimmed by 3 bases and the J gene end by 7 bases; junction bases not matched to a gene: 7. The germline V gene encodes CDR1 MNHNS and CDR2 SASEGT. CDR3 bases: TGTGCCAGCAGTGATGGTAGCGGGGGGCCTTATACGCAGTATTTT. Amino acids: CASSDGSGGPYTQYF.

CDR3 bases: TGCGCCAGCAGCTTTCAGACCCCGGCGGACACTGAAGCTTTCTTT. Protein sequence: CASSFQTPADTEAFF. The chain has TRBV5-1 and TRBJ1-1; the D is unclear. Trimming removed 2 bases from V and 3 bases from J, with 14 bases in between. The V gene's germline CDR1 is SGHRS and CDR2 YFSETQ. This CDR3 contains 15 residues.

A word on this clonotype: One base away lies a much larger clone, so this may be a sequencing read error. V gene TRBV27 combines with J gene TRBJ2-3; 7 bases are a match to TRBD1. The V and J ends lost 10 bases and 1 base, in that order; junction bases with no gene match: 5. The CDR3 totals 13 residues. Germline lookup yields CDR1 MNHEY and CDR2 SMNVEV (reference sequence). CDR3 nucleotide sequence: TGTGCCAACAGACAGGGAGGCACAGATACGCAGTATTTT. It yields the protein CANRQGGTDTQYF.

This clonotype was seen only a few times. The CDR3 DNA is TGCAGCGGGGCCAGGGGGCGATTCGAGCAGTACTTC. This translates into CSGARGRFEQYF. The chain recombines TRBV20-1 with TRBJ2-7; 8 bases agree with TRBD1. Germline CDR1 DFQATT, CDR2 SNEGSKA (reference sequence). The length of the CDR3 is 12 residues.

In this sample, this clonotype turned up a few times. The chain employs TRBV20-1 and TRBJ2-3, with 9 bases aligning to TRBD1. CDR3 length: 16 residues. Germline V CDR1 and CDR2: DFQATT, SNEGSKA (reference sequence). After removal of 1 base from V and 6 bases from J, the junction contained 11 bases not matched to a gene. The CDR3 is CSARAPGQGTVDTQYF. Here the CDR3 DNA reads TGCAGTGCTAGAGCACCGGGACAGGGAACAGTCGATACGCAGTATTTT.

A few counts support this clonotype. The J gene is TRBJ1-1, the V gene TRBV29-1; 8 nucleotides match TRBD1. This CDR3 has 13 amino acids. Per germline, CDR1 SQVTM and CDR2 ANQGSEA. Trimming removed 7 bases from V and 1 base from J; junction bases left unmatched: 5. The CDR3 DNA follows: TGCAGCGCTGACAGGGGACGGAACACTGAAGCTTTCTTT. It codes for CSADRGRNTEAFF.

This clonotype occurred many times. This chain links TRBV2 with TRBJ1-1; D may be TRBD1 (6 bases). This CDR3 comprises 15 residues. In germline, CDR1 is SNHLY, CDR2 FYNNEI. Trimming removed 6 bases at V and 1 base at J, with 15 bases between. The CDR3 bases are TGTGCCAGCAGAGCAGCAGGGGCGGGGAACACTGAAGCTTTCTTT. Encoded protein: CASRAAGAGNTEAFF.

V gene TRBV12-3 or TRBV12-4 combines with J gene TRBJ2-4; D may correspond to TRBD1 or TRBD2 (5 bases each). Deletions cut 6 bases from V and 6 bases from J, with 12 bases between. This CDR3 spans 13 amino acids. This CDR3 reads CASRGDRSNIQYF. DNA for the CDR3: TGTGCCAGCAGGGGGGACCGTTCAAACATTCAGTACTTC.

The rearrangement uses TRBV20-1 and TRBJ2-5; 8 positions match TRBD1. The CDR3 sequence is 12 residues long. Per the germline V gene, CDR1 is DFQATT and CDR2 is SNEGSKA (reference sequence). Losses at the gene ends were 6 bases for V and 5 bases for J; bases not matched to a gene: 5. CDR3 protein: CSADRGGETQYF. The DNA for the CDR3 is TGCAGTGCCGACAGGGGCGGGGAGACCCAGTACTTC.

The chain joins TRBV10-3 to TRBJ2-3; D ambiguous. Germline V gives CDR1 ENHRY, CDR2 SYGVKD. V was cut by 8 bases and J by 3 bases, with 9 bases left in between. This CDR3 region has 12 residues. CDR3: CAIASGTDTQYF. The CDR3 coding sequence is TGTGCCATCGCCTCCGGGACAGATACGCAGTATTTT.

Comments on this clonotype: It may be a read error: a sequence one base away is much more abundant. This chain joins TRBV6-6 and TRBJ2-1, with TRBD2 matching over 7 bases. Germline CDR1 and CDR2: MNHNY and SVGAGI (reference sequence). The CDR3 consists of 15 residues. In nucleotides, the CDR3 is TGTGCCAACAGTGACAGCGGGGAGTCTTACAATGAGCAGTTCTTC. Translating gives CANSDSGESYNEQFF.

V and J are TRBV5-1 and TRBJ2-5; perhaps D is TRBD1 or TRBD2 (5 bases each). Germline V gene lookup returns CDR1 SGHRS and CDR2 YFSETQ. This CDR3 region has 16 residues. V was cut by 4 bases and J by 2 bases, with 18 bases left in between. CDR3 nucleotides: TGCGCCAGCAGCACTGACCTGGGACGGGGACAAGAGACCCAGTACTTC. Protein product: CASSTDLGRGQETQYF.

CDR3 DNA sequence: TGTGCCAGTAGTACCCCGCCAGGTCCGAGCACAGATACGCAGTATTTT. This translates into CASSTPPGPSTDTQYF. The chain joins TRBV19 to TRBJ2-3; D is uncertain. The CDR3 has 16 amino acids. V was clipped by 4 bases and J by 0 bases, with 14 bases between them. Germline CDR1 reads LNHDA; CDR2 reads SQIVND (reference sequence).

This clonotype came up many times. The chain has TRBV30 and TRBJ1-4, with a weak D call TRBD1 (5 bases). V was pared by 3 bases and J by 3 bases, with 11 bases between. The CDR3 has 14 residues. Germline lookup yields CDR1 GTSNPN and CDR2 SVGIG (reference sequence). CDR3 in amino acids: CAWSEGFANEKLFF. DNA for the CDR3: TGTGCCTGGAGCGAGGGGTTTGCTAATGAAAAACTGTTTTTT.

This clonotype was seen many times. This chain connects TRBV20-1 to TRBJ2-3, with 9 nucleotides matching TRBD2. J lost 1 base, V lost 8 bases, and 16 bases had no gene match. Germline-derived CDR1 and CDR2 are DFQATT and SNEGSKA (reference sequence). The CDR3 covers 17 residues. The CDR3 bases are TGCAGTTGCTACCCCGGCGGGGGGGTTAGTCGCACAGATACGCAGTATTTT. Residues: CSCYPGGGVSRTDTQYF.